The next 10 T cell receptor beta chains were all read from a single sample in a study of blood T cell repertoires in COVID-19. Method: immunoSEQ multiplex PCR; TCRdb's copy keeps in-frame clones and lacks some. Here the sample spans 120,000 to 150,000 clones, around 83% being singletons. Sequences were obtained from peripheral blood. These receptors originate from a woman aged 60 to 75 with acute or convalescent COVID-19.

This sequence joins TRBV5-6 and TRBJ1-4; 7 bases agree with TRBD1. V gave up 0 bases and J gave up 1 base; unmatched junction bases: 9. The CDR3 covers 18 residues. Germline CDR1 and CDR2: SGHDT and YYEEEE. Written as DNA, the CDR3 is TGTGCCAGCAGCTTGGCGTTAGGGGGCGGGCGAACTAATGAAAAACTGTTTTTT. Translating gives CASSLALGGGRTNEKLFF.

This clone appeared a few times. Sequence at one end of the junction differs from germline and may be a read error. CDR3 in DNA: TGTGCCAGCAACTTAGGGCTGGGTCGGGTGAACACTGAAGCTTTCTTT. Translating it yields CASNLGLGRVNTEAFF. The chain joins TRBV7-2 to TRBJ1-1; D remains ambiguous. CDR3 length: 16 amino acids. Germline assignment: CDR1 SGHTA and CDR2 FQGNSA.

This chain uses TRBV30 with TRBJ2-2; 7 bases agree with TRBD1. Germline loops: CDR1 GTSNPN, CDR2 SVGIG (reference sequence). Trimming at V came to 5 bases and at J to 5 bases, leaving 8 bases not matched to a gene. This CDR3 contains 14 residues. As DNA, the CDR3 is TGTGCCTGGCAACAGGGGATGAGGACCGGGGAGCTGTTTTTT. This translates into CAWQQGMRTGELFF.

The genes are TRBV4-1 and TRBJ2-1, with 15 positions matching TRBD2. Germline CDR1 reads MGHRA; CDR2 reads YSYEKL. The junction had 9 bases not matched to a gene; V was cut back by 4 bases and J by 5 bases. The CDR3 contains 18 residues. CDR3 in DNA: TGCGCCAGCAGCCGGGAGGGACTAGCGGGGGGCACACACAATGAGCAGTTCTTC. This codes for CASSREGLAGGTHNEQFF.

A single count supports this clone. V and J are TRBV2 and TRBJ2-5, with TRBD2 identical over 13 bases. The germline V gene has CDR1 SNHLY and CDR2 FYNNEI. CDR3 size: 18 residues. Germline trimming cut 7 bases from V and 0 bases from J; bases unmatched to any gene: 11. CDR3: CASTKRTSGGGYQETQYF. CDR3 DNA sequence: TGTGCCAGCACGAAGAGGACTAGCGGGGGCGGGTACCAAGAGACCCAGTACTTC.

The chain links TRBV5-1 to TRBJ2-3; D is possibly TRBD1 (6 bases). CDR3 length equals 13 residues. The V end lost 4 bases, the J end lost 6 bases, and 12 bases lay between the germline ends. From germline, CDR1 is SGHRS and CDR2 YFSETQ. CDR3 amino acids: CASSIPGEDTQYF. Here the CDR3 DNA reads TGCGCCAGCAGCATTCCAGGGGAGGATACGCAGTATTTT.

This rearrangement joins TRBV19 to TRBJ1-2; unclear D gene. This CDR3 is 14 amino acids long. CDR1 is LNHDA and CDR2 is SQIVND in the germline V gene (reference sequence). The V end was cut by 3 bases, the J end by 4 bases, with 12 bases between. The chain's CDR3 is CASSIYLGAYGYTF. The CDR3 DNA is TGTGCCAGTAGTATTTACTTGGGCGCCTATGGCTACACCTTC. Full variable domain (missing parts from reference TRBV19 and TRBJ1-2): DGGITQSPKYLFRKEGQNVTLSCEQNLNHDAMYWYRQDPGQGLRLIYYSQIVNDFQKGDIAEGYSVSREKKESFPLTVTSAQKNPTAFYLCASSIYLGAYGYTFGSGTRLTVV.

Concerning this clone itself: The same CDR3 is also encoded by other DNA sequences in this sample. The chain employs TRBV7-9 and TRBJ2-7; a possible D gene is TRBD1 (5 bases). The germline V and J ends were trimmed by 1 base and 3 bases, with 7 bases remaining between them. Germline CDR1 is SEHNR and CDR2 is FQNEAQ (reference sequence). This CDR3 is built from 13 residues. The CDR3 loop reads CASSLGRDYEQYF. The CDR3, as DNA: TGTGCCAGCAGCTTAGGCAGGGACTACGAGCAGTACTTC.

This sequence joins TRBV11-2 and TRBJ1-6; a possible D gene is TRBD1 (5 bases). Germline loops: CDR1 SGHAT, CDR2 FQNNGV. V was shortened by 4 bases and J by 7 bases, with 14 bases between the two germline ends. The CDR3 has 15 amino acids. The CDR3 DNA is TGTGCCAGCAGCTCGAGTCTCCAGGGCAATTCACCCCTCCACTTT. It translates to CASSSSLQGNSPLHF.

The chain couples TRBV7-6 to TRBJ2-5; 8 bases are a match to TRBD1. Germline V lookup: CDR1 SGHVS, CDR2 FNYEAQ. The CDR3 sequence is 14 residues long. The V gene end was trimmed by 5 bases and the J gene end by 4 bases; junction bases not matched to a gene: 6. CDR3 sequence: CASSRWTGSETQYF. Here the CDR3 DNA reads TGTGCCAGCAGCAGATGGACAGGGTCAGAGACCCAGTACTTC.